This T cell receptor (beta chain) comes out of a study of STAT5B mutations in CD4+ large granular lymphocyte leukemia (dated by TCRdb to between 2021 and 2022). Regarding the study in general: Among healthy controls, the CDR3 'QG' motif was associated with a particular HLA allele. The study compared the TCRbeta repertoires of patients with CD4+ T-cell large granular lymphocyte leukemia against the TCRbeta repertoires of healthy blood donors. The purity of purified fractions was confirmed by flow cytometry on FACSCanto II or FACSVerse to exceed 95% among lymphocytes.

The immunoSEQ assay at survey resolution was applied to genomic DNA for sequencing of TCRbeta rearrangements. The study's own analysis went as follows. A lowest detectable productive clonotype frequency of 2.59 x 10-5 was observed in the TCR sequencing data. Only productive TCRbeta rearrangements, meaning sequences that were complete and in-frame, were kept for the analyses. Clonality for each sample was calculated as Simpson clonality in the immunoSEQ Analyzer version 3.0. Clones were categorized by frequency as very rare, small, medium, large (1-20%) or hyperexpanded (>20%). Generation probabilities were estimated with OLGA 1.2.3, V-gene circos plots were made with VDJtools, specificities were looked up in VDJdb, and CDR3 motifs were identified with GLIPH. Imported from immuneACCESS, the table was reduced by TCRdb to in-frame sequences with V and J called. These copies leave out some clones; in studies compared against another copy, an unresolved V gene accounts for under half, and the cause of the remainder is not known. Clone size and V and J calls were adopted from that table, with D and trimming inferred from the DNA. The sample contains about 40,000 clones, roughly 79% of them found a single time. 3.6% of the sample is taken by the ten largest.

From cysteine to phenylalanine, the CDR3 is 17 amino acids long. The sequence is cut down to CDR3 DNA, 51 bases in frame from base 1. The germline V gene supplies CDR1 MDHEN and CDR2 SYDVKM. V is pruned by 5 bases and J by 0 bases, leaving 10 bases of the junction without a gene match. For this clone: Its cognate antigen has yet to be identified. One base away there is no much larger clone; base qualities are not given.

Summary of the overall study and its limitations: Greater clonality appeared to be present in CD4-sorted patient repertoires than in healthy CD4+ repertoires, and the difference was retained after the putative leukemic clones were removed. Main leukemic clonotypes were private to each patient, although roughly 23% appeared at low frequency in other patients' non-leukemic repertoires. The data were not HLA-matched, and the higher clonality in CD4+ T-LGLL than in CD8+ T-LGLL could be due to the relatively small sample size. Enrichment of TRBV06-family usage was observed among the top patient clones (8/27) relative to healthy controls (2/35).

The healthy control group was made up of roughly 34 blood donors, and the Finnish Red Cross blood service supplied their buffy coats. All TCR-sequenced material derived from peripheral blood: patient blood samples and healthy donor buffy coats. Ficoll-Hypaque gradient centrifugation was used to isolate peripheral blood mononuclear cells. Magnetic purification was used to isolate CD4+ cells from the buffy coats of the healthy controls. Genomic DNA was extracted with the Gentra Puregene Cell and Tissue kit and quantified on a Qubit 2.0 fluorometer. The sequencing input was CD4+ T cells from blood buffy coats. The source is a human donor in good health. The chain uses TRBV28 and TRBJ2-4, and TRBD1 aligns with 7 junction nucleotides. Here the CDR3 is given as CASSGFIGDRAKNIQYF. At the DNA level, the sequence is TGTGCCAGCAGTGGGTTTATAGGGGACAGAGCCAAAAACATTCAGTACTTC.